The entry below describes one T cell receptor (beta chain). What it binds is not known. These data belong to a study of T cell responses to AZD1222 COVID-19 vaccine. Whole-study results and caveats: The breadth and depth of Spike-specific TCRs increased once two AZD1222 doses had been given. CD4 TCRs linked to vaccination spanned spike, dominating at 160-218 and 743-854.

This CDR3 region has 15 residues. The V and J ends lost 1 base and 1 base respectively, with 7 bases between them. In germline, CDR1 is LGHNA, CDR2 YSLEER. Assay: immunoSEQ multiplex PCR; the TCRdb copy retains only in-frame clones and omits some. The sample records 95,000 to 150,000 clones, 85% to 90% being singletons. This chain joins TRBV4-3 and TRBJ2-2, with D hard to call. Here the sequenced sample was peripheral blood, taken on day 0 of AZD1222 vaccination. The TCR comes from an adult in good health. The CDR3 loop reads CASSQAPGNTGELFF. CDR3 DNA sequence: TGCGCCAGCAGCCAAGCCCCCGGGAACACCGGGGAGCTGTTTTTT.